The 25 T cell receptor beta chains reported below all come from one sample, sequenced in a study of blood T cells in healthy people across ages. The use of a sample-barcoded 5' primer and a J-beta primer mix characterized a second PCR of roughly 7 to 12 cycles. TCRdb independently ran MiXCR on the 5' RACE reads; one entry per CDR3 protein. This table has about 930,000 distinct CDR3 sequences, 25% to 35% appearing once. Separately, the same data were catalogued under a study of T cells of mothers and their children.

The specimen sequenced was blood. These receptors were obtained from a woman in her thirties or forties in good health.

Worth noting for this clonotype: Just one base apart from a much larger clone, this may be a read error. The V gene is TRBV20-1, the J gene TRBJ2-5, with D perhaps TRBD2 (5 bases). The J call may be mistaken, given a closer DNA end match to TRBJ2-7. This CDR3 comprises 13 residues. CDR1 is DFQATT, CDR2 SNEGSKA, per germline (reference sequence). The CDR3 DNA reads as TGCAGTGCTAGAGTCTTGGGGAGCTACGAGCAGTACTTC. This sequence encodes CSARVLGSYEQYF.

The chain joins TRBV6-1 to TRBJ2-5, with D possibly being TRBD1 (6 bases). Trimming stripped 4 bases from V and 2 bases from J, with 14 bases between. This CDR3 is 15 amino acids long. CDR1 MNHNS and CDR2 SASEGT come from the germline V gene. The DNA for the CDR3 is TGTGCCAGCAGTGCGAGAGGACAGCTACAAGAGACCCAGTACTTC. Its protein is CASSARGQLQETQYF.

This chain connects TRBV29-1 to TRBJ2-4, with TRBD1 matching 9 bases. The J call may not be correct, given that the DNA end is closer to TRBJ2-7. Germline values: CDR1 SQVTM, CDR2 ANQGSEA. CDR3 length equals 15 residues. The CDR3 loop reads CSVTTGTGSIYEQYF. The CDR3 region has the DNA TGCAGCGTGACTACCGGGACAGGGTCGATCTACGAGCAGTACTTC.

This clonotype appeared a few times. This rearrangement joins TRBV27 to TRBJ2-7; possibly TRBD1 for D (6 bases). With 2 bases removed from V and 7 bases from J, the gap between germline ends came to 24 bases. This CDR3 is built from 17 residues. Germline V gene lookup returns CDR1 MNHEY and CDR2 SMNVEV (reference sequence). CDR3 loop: CASSLGKVRGRNNEQYF. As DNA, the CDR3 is TGTGCCAGCAGTTTAGGAAAGGTCAGGGGCCGGAACAATGAGCAGTACTTC.

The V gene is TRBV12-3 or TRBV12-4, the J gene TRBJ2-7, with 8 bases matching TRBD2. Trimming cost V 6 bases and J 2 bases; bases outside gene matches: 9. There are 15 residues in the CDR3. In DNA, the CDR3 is TGTGCCAGCAGCCTCCGCAGCGGGAGTGCCTACGAGCAGTACTTC. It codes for CASSLRSGSAYEQYF.

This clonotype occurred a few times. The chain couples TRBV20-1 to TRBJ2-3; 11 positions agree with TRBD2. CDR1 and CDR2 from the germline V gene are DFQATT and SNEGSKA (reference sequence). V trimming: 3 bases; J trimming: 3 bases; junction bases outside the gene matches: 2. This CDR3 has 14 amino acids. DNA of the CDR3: TGCAGTGCTAGGGGGACTAGCGGAACAGATACGCAGTATTTT. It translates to CSARGTSGTDTQYF.

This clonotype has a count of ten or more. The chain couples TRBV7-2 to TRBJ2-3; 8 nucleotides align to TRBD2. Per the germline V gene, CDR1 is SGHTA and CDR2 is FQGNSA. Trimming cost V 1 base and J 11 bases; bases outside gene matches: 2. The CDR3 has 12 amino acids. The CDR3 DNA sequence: TGTGCCAGCAGCTTAGTTACTAGCGGGCAGTATTTT. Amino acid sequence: CASSLVTSGQYF.

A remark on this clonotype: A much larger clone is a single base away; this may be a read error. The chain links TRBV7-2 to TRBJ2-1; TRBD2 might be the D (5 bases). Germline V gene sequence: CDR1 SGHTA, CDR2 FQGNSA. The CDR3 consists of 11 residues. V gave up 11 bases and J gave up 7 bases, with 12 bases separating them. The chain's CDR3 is CAGRGCNEQFF. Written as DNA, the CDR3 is TGTGCCGGACGAGGGTGTAATGAGCAGTTCTTC.

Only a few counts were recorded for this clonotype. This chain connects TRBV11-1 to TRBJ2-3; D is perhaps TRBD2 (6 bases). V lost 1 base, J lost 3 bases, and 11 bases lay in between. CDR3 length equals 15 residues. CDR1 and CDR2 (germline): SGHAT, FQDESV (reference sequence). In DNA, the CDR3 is TGTGCCAGCAGCTTAGGGGGGGACGAGACAGATACGCAGTATTTT. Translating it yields CASSLGGDETDTQYF.

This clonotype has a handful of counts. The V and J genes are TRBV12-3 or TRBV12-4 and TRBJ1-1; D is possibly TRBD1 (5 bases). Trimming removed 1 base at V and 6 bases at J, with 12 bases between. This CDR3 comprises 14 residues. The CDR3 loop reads CASSLGGPSAEAFF. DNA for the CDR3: TGTGCCAGCAGTTTAGGGGGCCCGAGCGCTGAAGCTTTCTTT.

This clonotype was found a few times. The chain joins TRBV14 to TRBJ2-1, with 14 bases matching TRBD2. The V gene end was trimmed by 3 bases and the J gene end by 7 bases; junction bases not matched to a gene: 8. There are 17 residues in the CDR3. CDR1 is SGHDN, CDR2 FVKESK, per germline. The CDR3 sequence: CASSQPKGLAGENEQFF. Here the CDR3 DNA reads TGTGCCAGCAGCCAGCCAAAGGGACTAGCGGGGGAAAATGAGCAGTTCTTC.

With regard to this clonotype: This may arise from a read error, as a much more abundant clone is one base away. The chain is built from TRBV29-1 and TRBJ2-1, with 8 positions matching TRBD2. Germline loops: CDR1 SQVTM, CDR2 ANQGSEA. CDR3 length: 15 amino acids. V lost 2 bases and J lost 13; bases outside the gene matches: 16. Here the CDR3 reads CSVESGSGVEETQFF. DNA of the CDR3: TGCAGCGTTGAAAGTGGTAGCGGGGTAGAAGAGACCCAGTTCTTC.

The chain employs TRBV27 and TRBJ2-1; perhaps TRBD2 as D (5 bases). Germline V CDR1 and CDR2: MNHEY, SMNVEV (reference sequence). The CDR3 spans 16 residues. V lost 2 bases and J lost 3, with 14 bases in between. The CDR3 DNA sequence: TGTGCCAGCAGTTTAAACGCCGTCGCGGGCTACAATGAGCAGTTCTTC. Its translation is CASSLNAVAGYNEQFF.

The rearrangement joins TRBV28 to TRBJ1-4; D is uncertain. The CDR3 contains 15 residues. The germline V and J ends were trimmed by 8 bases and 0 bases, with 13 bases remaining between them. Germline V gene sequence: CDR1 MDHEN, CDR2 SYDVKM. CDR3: CASGFISATNEKLFF. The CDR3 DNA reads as TGTGCCAGCGGGTTTATTTCAGCAACTAATGAAAAACTGTTTTTT.

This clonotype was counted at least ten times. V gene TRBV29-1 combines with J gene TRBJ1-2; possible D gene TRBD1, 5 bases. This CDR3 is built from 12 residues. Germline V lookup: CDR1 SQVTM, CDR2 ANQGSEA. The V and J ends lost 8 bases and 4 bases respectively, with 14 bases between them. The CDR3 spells CSSRQGTYGYTF. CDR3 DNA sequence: TGCAGCTCCCGGCAGGGTACCTATGGCTACACCTTC. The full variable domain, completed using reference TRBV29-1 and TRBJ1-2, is SAVISQKPSRDICQRGTSLTIQCQVDSQVTMMFWYRQQPGQSLTLIATANQGSEATYESGFVIDKFPISRPNLTFSTLTVSNMSPEDSSIYLCSSRQGTYGYTFGSGTRLTVV.

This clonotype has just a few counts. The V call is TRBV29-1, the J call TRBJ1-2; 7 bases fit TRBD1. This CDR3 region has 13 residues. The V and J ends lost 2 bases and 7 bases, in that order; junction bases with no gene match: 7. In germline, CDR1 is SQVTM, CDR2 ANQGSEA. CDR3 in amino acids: CSVETGDFSGYTF. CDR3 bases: TGCAGCGTTGAAACAGGGGATTTCTCTGGCTACACCTTC.

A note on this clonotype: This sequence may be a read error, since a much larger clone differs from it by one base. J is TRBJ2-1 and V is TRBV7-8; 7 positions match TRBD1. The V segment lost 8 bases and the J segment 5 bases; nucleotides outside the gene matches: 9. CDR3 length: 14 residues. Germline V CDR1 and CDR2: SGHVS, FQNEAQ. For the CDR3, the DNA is TGTGCCAGCTTGCTCCTAGGGGGCGACAATGAGCAGTTCTTC. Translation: CASLLLGGDNEQFF.

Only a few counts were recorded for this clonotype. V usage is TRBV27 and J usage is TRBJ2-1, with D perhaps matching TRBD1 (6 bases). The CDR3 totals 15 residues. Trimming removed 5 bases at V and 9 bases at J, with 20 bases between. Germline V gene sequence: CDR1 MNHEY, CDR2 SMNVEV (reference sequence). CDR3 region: CASSTRDIWFGEQFF. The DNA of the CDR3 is TGTGCCAGCAGTACCCGGGACATTTGGTTTGGTGAGCAGTTCTTC.

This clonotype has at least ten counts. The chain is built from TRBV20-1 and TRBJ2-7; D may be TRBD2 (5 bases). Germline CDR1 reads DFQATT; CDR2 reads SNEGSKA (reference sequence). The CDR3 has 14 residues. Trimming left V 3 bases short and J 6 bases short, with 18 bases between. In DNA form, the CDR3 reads TGCAGTGCTAGTCCACGGACTCGACCTGCCGAGCAGTACTTC. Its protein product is CSASPRTRPAEQYF.

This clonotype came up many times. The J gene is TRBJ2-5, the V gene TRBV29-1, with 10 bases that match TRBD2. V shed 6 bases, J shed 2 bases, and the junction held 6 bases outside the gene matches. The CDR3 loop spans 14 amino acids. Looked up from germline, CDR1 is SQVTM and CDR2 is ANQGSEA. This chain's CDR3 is CSVSQRGGQETQYF. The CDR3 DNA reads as TGCAGCGTGTCACAGCGGGGGGGGCAAGAGACCCAGTACTTC.

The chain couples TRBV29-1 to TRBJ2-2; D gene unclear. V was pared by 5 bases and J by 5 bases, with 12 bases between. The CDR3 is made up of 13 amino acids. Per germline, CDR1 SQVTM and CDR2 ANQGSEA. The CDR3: CSVFFLRTGELFF. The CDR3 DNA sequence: TGCAGCGTTTTTTTTCTGCGGACCGGGGAGCTGTTTTTT.

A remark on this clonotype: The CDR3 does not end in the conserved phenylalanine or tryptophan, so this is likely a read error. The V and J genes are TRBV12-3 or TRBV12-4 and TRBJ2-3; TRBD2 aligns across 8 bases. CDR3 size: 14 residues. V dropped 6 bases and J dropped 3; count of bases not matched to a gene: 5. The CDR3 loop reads CASRERGRTDTQYS. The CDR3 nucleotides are TGTGCCAGCAGGGAGCGCGGGAGGACAGATACGCAGTATTCT.

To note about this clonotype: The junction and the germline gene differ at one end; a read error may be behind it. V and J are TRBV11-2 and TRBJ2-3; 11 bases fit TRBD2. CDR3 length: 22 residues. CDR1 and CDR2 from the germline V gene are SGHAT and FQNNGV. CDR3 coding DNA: TGTGCCGGCAGCTTAGGAGCATGGGTAGCGGGGGGGGAATCCCATCACACAGATACGCAGTATTTT. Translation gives CAGSLGAWVAGGESHHTDTQYF.

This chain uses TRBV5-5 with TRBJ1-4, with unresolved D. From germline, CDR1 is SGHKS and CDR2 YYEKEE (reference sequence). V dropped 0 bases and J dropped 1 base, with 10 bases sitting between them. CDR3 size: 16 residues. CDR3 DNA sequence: TGTGCCAGCAGCTTGGGATCAGGCCAAACTAATGAAAAACTGTTTTTT. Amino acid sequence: CASSLGSGQTNEKLFF.

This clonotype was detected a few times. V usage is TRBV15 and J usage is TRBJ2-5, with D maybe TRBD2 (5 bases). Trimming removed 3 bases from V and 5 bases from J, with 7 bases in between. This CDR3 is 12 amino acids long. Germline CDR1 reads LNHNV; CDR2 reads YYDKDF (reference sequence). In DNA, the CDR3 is TGTGCCACCAGCAGTTCGGGGGAGACCCAGTACTTC. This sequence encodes CATSSSGETQYF.